This T cell receptor (beta chain) was captured by sequencing in a study of beta chain features in type 1 diabetes. For the study at large: All samples combined gave over 100 million sorted cells for examination. General study results and limits: cDNA-based reads could over-represent cells with high TCR expression. Any HLA type influence on TCRB rearrangement was left unresolved here.

Sorting based on CD45RO/CCR7/CD25/CD127/CD95/CD27 separated CD4+ naive, central memory, regulatory and stem cell-like memory cells. CDR1 and CDR2 from the germline V gene are MNHNY and SVGAGI (reference sequence). CDR3 length: 13 residues. cDNA synthesis used the whole RNA isolate, giving expressed TCRB sequences. Profiled with immunoSEQ multiplex PCR; TCRdb holds only in-frame clones, not every one. The sample lists under 150,000 clones, around 51% occurring once. Turning to this clone: Its specificity is unknown.

The sequence was obtained from a man younger than 30 in good health. The chain links TRBV6-6 to TRBJ2-5; tentatively, D is TRBD1 (6 bases). The tail of the sequence fits TRBJ2-7 better, so the J call may be wrong. Material for sequencing was Tregs from blood. CDR3 in DNA: TGTGCCAGCAGGCGACAGGCGACCTACGAGCAGTACTTC. Protein product: CASRRQATYEQYF.